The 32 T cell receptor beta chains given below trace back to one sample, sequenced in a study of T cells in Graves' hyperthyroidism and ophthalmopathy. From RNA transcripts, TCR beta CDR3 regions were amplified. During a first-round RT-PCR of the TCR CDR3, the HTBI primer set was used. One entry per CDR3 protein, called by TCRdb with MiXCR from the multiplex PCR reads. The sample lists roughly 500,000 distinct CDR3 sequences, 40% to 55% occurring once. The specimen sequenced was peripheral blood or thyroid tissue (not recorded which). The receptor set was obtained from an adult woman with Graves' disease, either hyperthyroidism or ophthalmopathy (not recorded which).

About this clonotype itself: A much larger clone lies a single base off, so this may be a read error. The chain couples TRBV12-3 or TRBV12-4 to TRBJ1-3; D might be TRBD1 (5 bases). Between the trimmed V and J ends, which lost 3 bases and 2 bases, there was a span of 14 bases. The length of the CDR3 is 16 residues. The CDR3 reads CASSFGAVGTGNTIYF. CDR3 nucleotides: TGTGCCAGCAGTTTCGGGGCAGTGGGAACTGGAAACACCATATATTTT.

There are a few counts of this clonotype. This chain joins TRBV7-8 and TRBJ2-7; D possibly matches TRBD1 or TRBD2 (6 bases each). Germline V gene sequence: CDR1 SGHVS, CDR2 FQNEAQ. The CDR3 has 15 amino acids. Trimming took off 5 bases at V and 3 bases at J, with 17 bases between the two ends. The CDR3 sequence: CASSGGWGRGYEQYF. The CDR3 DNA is TGTGCCAGCAGCGGAGGGTGGGGGCGAGGCTACGAGCAGTACTTC.

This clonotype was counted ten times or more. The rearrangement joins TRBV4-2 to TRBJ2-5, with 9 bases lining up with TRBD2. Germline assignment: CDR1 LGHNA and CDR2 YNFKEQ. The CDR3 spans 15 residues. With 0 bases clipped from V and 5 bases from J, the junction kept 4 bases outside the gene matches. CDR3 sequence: CASSQDGTSMETQYF. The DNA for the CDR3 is TGTGCCAGCAGCCAAGATGGGACTAGCATGGAGACCCAGTACTTC.

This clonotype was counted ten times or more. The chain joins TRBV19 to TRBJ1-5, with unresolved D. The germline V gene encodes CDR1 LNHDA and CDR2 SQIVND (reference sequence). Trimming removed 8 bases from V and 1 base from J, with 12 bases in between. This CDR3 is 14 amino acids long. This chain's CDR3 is CASGFGLSNQPQHF. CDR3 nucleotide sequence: TGTGCCAGTGGGTTCGGCTTGAGCAATCAGCCCCAGCATTTT.

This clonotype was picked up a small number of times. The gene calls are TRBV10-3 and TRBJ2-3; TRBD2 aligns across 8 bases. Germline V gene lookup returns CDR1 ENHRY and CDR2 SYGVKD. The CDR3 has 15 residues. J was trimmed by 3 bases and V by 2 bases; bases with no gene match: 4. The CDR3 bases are TGTGCCATCAGTGAGAACACGGGAGGGACAGATACGCAGTATTTT. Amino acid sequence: CAISENTGGTDTQYF.

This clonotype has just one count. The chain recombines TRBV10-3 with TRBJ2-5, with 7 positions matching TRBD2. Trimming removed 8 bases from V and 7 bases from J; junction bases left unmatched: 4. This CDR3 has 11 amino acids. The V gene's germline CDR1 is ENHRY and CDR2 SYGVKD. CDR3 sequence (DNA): TGTGCCATCGGGGCTAGCGGGACCCAGTACTTC. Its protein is CAIGASGTQYF.

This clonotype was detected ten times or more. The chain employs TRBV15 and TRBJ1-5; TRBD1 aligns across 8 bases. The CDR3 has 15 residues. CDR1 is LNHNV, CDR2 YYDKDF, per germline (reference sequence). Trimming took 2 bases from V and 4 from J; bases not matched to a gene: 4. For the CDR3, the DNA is TGTGCCACCAGCAGAACCGGGACAGGAAATCAGCCCCAGCATTTT. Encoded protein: CATSRTGTGNQPQHF.

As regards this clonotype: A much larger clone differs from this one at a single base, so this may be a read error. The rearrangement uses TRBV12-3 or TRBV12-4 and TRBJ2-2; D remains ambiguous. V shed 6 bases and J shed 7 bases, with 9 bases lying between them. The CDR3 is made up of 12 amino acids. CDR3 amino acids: CASSQEGGELFF. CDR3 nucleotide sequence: TGTGCCAGCAGCCAAGAAGGCGGGGAGCTGTTTTTT.

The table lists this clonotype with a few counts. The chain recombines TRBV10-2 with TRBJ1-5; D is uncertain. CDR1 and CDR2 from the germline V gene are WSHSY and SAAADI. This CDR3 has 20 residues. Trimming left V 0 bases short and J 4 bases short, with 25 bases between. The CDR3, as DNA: TGCGCCAGCAGTGAGTCGTGGTGGGAATGGCAGACCGGTAGGAATCAGCCCCAGCATTTT. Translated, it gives CASSESWWEWQTGRNQPQHF.

CDR3: CASRSGTSAYEQYF. In DNA, the CDR3 is TGCGCCAGCAGGTCCGGGACTAGCGCCTACGAGCAGTACTTC. This sequence joins TRBV5-1 and TRBJ2-7; 10 nucleotides match TRBD2. The trim removed 5 bases at V and 2 bases at J, leaving 4 bases unmatched. This CDR3 is built from 14 residues. CDR1 is SGHRS, CDR2 YFSETQ, per germline.

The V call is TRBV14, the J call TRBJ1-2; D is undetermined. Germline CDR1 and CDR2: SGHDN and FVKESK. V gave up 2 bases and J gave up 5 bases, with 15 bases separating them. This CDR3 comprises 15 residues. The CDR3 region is CASSQPGASDYGYTF. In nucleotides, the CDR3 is TGTGCCAGCAGCCAACCGGGCGCAAGTGATTATGGCTACACCTTC.

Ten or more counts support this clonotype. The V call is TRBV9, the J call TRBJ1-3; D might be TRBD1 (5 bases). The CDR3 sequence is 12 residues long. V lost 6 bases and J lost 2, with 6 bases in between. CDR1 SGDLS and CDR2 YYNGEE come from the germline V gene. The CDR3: CASMGPGNTIYF. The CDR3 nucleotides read TGTGCCAGCATGGGGCCTGGAAACACCATATATTTT.

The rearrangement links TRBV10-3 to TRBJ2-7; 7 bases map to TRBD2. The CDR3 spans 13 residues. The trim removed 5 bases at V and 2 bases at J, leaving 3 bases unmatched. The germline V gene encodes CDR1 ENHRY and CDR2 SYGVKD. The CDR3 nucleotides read TGTGCCATCAGTACGGGACTAACCTACGAGCAGTACTTC. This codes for CAISTGLTYEQYF.

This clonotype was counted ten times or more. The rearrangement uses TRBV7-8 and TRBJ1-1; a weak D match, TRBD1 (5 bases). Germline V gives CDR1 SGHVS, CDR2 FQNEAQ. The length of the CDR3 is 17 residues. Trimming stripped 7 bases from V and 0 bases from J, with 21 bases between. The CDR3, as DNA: TGTGCCAGCACCGACTGGGGGGAGAGACTCATGAACACTGAAGCTTTCTTT. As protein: CASTDWGERLMNTEAFF.

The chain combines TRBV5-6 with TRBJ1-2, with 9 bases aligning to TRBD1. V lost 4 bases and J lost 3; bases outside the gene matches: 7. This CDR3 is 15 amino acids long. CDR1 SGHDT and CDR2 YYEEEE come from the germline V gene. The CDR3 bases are TGTGCCAGCAGCCCACCGGGACAGGGCCACTATGGCTACACCTTC. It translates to CASSPPGQGHYGYTF.

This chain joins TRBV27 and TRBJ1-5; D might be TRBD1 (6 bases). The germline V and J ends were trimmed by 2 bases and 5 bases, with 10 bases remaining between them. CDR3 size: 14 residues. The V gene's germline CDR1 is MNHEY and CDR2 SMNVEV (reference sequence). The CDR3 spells CASSLAGVDQPQHF. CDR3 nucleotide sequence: TGTGCCAGCAGTTTAGCAGGGGTCGATCAGCCCCAGCATTTT.

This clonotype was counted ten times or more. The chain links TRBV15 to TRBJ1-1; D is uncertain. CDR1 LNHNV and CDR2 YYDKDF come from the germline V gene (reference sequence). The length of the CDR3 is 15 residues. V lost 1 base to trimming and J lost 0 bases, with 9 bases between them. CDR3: CATSRVAGVNTEAFF. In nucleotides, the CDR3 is TGTGCCACCAGCAGAGTCGCTGGGGTGAACACTGAAGCTTTCTTT.

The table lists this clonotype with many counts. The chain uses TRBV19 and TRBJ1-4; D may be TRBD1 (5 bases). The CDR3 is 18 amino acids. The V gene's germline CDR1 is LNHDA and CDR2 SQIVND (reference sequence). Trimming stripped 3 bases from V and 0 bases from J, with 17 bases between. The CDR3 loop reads CASSILRSTAPTNEKLFF. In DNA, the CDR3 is TGTGCCAGTAGTATTCTTAGGTCGACAGCACCAACTAATGAAAAACTGTTTTTT. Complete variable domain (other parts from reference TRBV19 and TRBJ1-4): DGGITQSPKYLFRKEGQNVTLSCEQNLNHDAMYWYRQDPGQGLRLIYYSQIVNDFQKGDIAEGYSVSREKKESFPLTVTSAQKNPTAFYLCASSILRSTAPTNEKLFFGSGTQLSVL.

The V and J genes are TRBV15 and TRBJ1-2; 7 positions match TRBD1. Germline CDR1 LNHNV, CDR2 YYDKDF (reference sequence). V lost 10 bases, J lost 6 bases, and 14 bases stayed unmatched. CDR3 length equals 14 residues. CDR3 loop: CASSQGQSVDGYTF. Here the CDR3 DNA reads TGTGCCAGCAGTCAGGGACAGAGCGTGGATGGCTACACCTTC.

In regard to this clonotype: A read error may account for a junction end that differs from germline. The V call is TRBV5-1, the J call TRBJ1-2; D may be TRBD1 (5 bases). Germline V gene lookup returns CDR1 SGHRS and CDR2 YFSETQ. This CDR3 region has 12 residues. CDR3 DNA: TGCGCCAGCAGCTTGGTCAGGGCTGGCGACACCTTC. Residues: CASSLVRAGDTF.

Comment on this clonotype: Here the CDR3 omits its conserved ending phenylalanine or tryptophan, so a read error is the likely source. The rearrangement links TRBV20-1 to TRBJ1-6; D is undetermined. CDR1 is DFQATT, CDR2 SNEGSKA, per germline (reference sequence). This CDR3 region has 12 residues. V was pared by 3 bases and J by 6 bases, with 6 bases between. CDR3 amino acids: CSARDPNSPLHL. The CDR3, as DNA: TGCAGTGCTAGGGACCCTAATTCACCCCTCCACCTT.

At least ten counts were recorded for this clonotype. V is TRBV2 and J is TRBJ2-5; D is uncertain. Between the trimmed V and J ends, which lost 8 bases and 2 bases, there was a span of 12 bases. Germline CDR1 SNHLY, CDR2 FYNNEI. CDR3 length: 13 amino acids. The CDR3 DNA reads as TGTGCCAGCTCCCAGGAACCTCAAGAGACCCAGTACTTC. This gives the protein CASSQEPQETQYF.

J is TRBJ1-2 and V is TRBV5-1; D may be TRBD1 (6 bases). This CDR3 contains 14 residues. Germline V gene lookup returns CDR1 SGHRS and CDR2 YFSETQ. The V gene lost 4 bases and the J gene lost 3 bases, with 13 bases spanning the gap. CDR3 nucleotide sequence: TGCGCCAGCAGCCAGCGAGAGGGGGACTATGGCTACACCTTC. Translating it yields CASSQREGDYGYTF.

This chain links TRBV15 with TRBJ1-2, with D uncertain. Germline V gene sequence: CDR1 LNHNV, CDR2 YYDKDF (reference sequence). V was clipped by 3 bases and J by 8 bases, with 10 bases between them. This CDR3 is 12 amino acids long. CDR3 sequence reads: CATSSPFSGYTF. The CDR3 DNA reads TGTGCCACCAGCAGTCCCTTTTCCGGCTACACCTTC.

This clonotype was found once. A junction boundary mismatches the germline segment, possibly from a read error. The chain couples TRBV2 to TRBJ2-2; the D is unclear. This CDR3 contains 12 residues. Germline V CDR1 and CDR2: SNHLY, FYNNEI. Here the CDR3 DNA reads TGTGCCAGCAGGGAAGGAAACGGGGAGCTGTTTTTT. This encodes CASREGNGELFF. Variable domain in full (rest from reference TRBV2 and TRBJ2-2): EPEVTQTPSHQVTQMGQEVILRCVPISNHLYFYWYRQILGQKVEFLVSFYNNEISEKSEIFDDQFSVERPDGSNFTLKIRSTKLEDSAMYFCASREGNGELFFGEGSRLTVL.

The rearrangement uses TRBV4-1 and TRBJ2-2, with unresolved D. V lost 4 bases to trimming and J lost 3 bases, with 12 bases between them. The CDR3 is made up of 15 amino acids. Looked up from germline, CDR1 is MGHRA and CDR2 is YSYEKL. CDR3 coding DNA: TGCGCCAGCAGCCTTTTCTGCTTTGACACCGGGGAGCTGTTTTTT. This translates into CASSLFCFDTGELFF.

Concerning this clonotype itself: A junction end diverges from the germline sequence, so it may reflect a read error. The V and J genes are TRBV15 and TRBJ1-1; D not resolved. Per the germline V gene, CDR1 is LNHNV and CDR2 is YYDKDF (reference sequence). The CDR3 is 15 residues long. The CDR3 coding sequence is TGTGCCACCAGCAGAGATAGAGGGTTGAGCACTGAAGCTTTCTTC. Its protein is CATSRDRGLSTEAFF.

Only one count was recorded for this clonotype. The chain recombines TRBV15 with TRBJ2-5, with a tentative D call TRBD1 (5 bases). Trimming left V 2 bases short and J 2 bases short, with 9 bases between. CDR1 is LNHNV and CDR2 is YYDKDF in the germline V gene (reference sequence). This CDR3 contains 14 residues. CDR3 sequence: CATSRRGGQETQYF. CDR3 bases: TGTGCCACCAGCAGAAGGGGCGGACAAGAGACCCAGTACTTC.

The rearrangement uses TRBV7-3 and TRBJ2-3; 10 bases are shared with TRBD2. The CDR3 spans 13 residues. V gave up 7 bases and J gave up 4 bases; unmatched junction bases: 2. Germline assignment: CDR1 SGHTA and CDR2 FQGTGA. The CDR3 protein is CASKREGADTQYF. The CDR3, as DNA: TGTGCCAGCAAGCGGGAGGGTGCAGATACGCAGTATTTT.

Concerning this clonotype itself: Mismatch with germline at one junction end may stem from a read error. The CDR3 sequence is CASSLLGQGAGNTLYF. CDR3 nucleotides: TGTGCCAGCAGCTTGCTGGGACAGGGGGCCGGAAACACCTTATATTTT. The V gene is TRBV7-3, the J gene TRBJ1-3; TRBD1 aligns across 12 bases. Germline-derived CDR1 and CDR2 are SGHTA and FQGTGA. The CDR3 is 16 amino acids. Filled out from reference TRBV7-3 and TRBJ1-3, the complete variable domain reads GAGVSQTPSNKVTEKGKYVELRCDPISGHTALYWYRQSLGQGPEFLIYFQGTGAADDSGLPNDRFFAVRPEGSVSTLKIQRTERGDSAVYLCASSLLGQGAGNTLYFGEGSWLTVV.

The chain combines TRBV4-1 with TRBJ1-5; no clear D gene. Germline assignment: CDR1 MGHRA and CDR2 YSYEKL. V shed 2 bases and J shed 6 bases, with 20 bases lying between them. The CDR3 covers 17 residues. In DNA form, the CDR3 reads TGCGCCAGCAGCCAATTGTCCGGCCGTAAAAGGGCTCAGCCCCAGCATTTT. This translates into CASSQLSGRKRAQPQHF.

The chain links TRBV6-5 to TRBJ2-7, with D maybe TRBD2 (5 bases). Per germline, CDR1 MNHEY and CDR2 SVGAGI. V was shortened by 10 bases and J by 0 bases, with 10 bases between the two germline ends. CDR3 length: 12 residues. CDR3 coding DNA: TGTGCCATCAAGAGGGACTCCTACGAGCAGTACTTC. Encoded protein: CAIKRDSYEQYF.